This T cell receptor (beta chain) comes out of a study of shared clonotypes between healthy human individuals. Study context: Per donor, three plates held CD4 naive cells, three held CD4 memory, two held CD8 naive and one held CD8 memory.

Positively selected for CCR7, the CD45RO-negative cells used as naive CD8 cells excluded terminally differentiated effector memory CD45RA+ cells. In the case of this clone: Its specificity is unknown.

J was trimmed by 7 bases and V by 9 bases; bases with no gene match: 17. CDR1 is SSHAT, CDR2 FNYEAQ, per germline (reference sequence). The CDR3 covers 16 residues. General study points: An expected dependence of interdonor clonotype sharing on sequencing depth was noted.

Only in-frame clones appear in the TCRdb table, and some are missing; sequencing was by immunoSEQ multiplex PCR. The profile covers about 2.2 million clones, with 85% to 95% appearing a single time and about 1.5% taken by the ten largest. What was sequenced was naive CD8+ T cells from PBMCs. The V gene is TRBV7-7, the J gene TRBJ2-1; TRBD2 matches 8 bases. The source is a man between 18 and 29 years old in good health. Some clones in this sample may be carry-over from other donors' samples. The CDR3 bases are TGTGCCAGGGGGGACGGGAGGGCCGTTGGGGAGAATGAGCAGTTCTTC. It translates to CARGDGRAVGENEQFF.